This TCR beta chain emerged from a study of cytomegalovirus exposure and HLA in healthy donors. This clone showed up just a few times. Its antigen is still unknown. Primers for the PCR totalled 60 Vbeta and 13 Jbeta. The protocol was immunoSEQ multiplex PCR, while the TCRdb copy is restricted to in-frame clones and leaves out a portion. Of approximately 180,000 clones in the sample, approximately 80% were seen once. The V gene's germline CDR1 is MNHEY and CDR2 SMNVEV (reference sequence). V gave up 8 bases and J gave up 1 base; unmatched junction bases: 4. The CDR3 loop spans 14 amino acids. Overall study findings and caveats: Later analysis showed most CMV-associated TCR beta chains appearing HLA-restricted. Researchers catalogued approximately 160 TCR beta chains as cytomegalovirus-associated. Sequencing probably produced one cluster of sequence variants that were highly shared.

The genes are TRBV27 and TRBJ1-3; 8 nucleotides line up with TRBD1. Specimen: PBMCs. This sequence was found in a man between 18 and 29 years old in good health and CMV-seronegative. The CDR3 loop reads CASWTGSSGNTIYF. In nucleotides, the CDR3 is TGTGCCAGCTGGACAGGGAGTTCTGGAAACACCATATATTTT.